The 7 T cell receptor beta chains given below trace back to one sample, sequenced in a study of T cells in Graves' hyperthyroidism and ophthalmopathy. RNA transcripts served as the template for amplifying TCR beta CDR3 regions. The study used the HTBI primer set for a first-round RT-PCR of the TCR CDR3. TCRdb used MiXCR to reprocess the multiplex PCR reads, holding one entry per CDR3 protein. The table has under 800,000 distinct CDR3 sequences, 12% to 15% seen once; the top ten hold more than 8.5%. The material sequenced was blood. The receptors here all came from a young woman with Graves' hyperthyroidism.

This clonotype occurred a few times. The genes are TRBV11-1 and TRBJ2-6; 8 bases align to TRBD1. CDR3 length: 14 amino acids. Germline loops: CDR1 SGHAT, CDR2 FQDESV (reference sequence). Unmatched junction bases numbered 5, after V lost 4 bases and J lost 9 bases. CDR3: CASSSRTGYNVLTF. For the CDR3, the DNA is TGTGCCAGCAGCTCCAGGACAGGGTACAACGTCCTGACTTTC.

This clonotype was recorded only once. The CDR3 DNA follows: TGTGCCACCAGTGAGCGGACAGGGGACGATCAGCCCCAGCATTTT. This sequence encodes CATSERTGDDQPQHF. The gene calls are TRBV24-1 and TRBJ1-5, with 9 nucleotides matching TRBD1. This CDR3 is built from 15 residues. CDR1 is KGHDR, CDR2 SFDVKD, per germline. The V and J ends lost 4 bases and 5 bases, in that order; junction bases with no gene match: 5.

The chain uses TRBV6-1 and TRBJ1-4; D might be TRBD1 (5 bases). Germline V gene sequence: CDR1 MNHNS, CDR2 SASEGT. V was clipped by 6 bases and J by 7 bases, with 12 bases between them. CDR3 size: 13 residues. The DNA of the CDR3 is TGTGCCAGCAGGGGGCCACTGGGTGAAAAACTGTTTTTT. Translation gives CASRGPLGEKLFF.

This clonotype was observed many times. V usage is TRBV7-2 and J usage is TRBJ2-3; weak D call: TRBD2 (5 bases). V was pared by 8 bases and J by 2 bases, with 11 bases between. Germline-derived CDR1 and CDR2 are SGHTA and FQGNSA. The CDR3 has 13 residues. The CDR3 protein is CASLERNTDTQYF. The CDR3 nucleotides are TGTGCCAGCCTGGAGCGGAACACAGATACGCAGTATTTT. Full variable domain (outside the CDR3, taken from reference TRBV7-2 and TRBJ2-3): GAGVSQSPSNKVTEKGKDVELRCDPISGHTALYWYRQSLGQGLEFLIYFQGNSAPDKSGLPSDRFSAERTGGSVSTLTIQRTQQEDSAVYLCASLERNTDTQYFGPGTRLTVL.

This clonotype occurred many times. V and J are TRBV28 and TRBJ2-7; possibly TRBD1 or TRBD2 for D (5 bases each). Germline CDR1 and CDR2: MDHEN and SYDVKM. The V end lost 8 bases, the J end lost 5 bases, and 25 bases lay between the germline ends. The CDR3 consists of 16 residues. The CDR3 DNA reads as TGTGCCAGCTGTACCTCCGGGGCTTTAGGGCTCAACGAGCAGTACTTC. Amino acid sequence: CASCTSGALGLNEQYF.

The V call is TRBV4-3, the J call TRBJ2-5; D perhaps matches TRBD1 (8 bases). Germline CDR1 and CDR2: LGHNA and YSLEER. The CDR3 extends over 16 amino acids. V was shortened by 0 bases and J by 4 bases, with 15 bases between the two germline ends. CDR3 residues: CASSQEGGTGSETQYF. The CDR3 DNA is TGCGCCAGCAGCCAAGAGGGGGGGACAGGTTCAGAGACCCAGTACTTC.

At least ten counts were recorded for this clonotype. The genes are TRBV18 and TRBJ2-5, with 8 bases lining up with TRBD2. V trimming: 1 base; J trimming: 5 bases; junction bases outside the gene matches: 6. Germline V gene sequence: CDR1 KGHSH, CDR2 LQKENI. This CDR3 contains 15 residues. CDR3 protein: CASSPRGTRSETQYF. CDR3 in DNA: TGTGCCAGCTCACCACGGGGGACTAGGTCCGAGACCCAGTACTTC.